This paragraph reports one TCR beta chain. What it binds is unknown. The unexposed donors gave CD4+ T cells in about 2010-2018, prior to COVID-19. Isolation of CD4+ T cells took place after less than 11 days in culture. Testing used SARS-CoV-2 S/N and four cold-coronavirus spikes on unexposed-donor CD4+ T cells, cells permitting. The CDR3 loop spans 14 amino acids. With 5 bases clipped from V and 0 bases from J, the junction kept 3 bases outside the gene matches. Germline CDR1 MNHNY, CDR2 SVGAGI (reference sequence). This sample was taken from a study of CD4 T cells in relation to SARS-CoV-2 and coronaviruses. Study details: Crossreactive spike epitopes shared across donors were mapped to their HLA restriction.

Libraries were prepared by immunoSEQ multiplex PCR; TCRdb keeps only in-frame clonotypes and omits some of them. The data contain approximately 22,000 clones, about 70% of them singletons. The rearrangement joins TRBV6-6 to TRBJ1-2; 7 positions agree with TRBD1. The clonotype originates from a human donor in good health. Sequencing was performed on CD4+ T cells from PBMCs, cultured in vitro. For the CDR3, the DNA is TGTGCCAGCAGTGGAGGGGGCCCTAACTATGGCTACACCTTC. Protein product: CASSGGGPNYGYTF.